Listed below are T cell receptor beta chains from one sample, sequenced in a study of TIL therapy for anti-PD-1-resistant metastatic lung cancer. Profiling relied on immunoSEQ multiplex PCR, and the TCRdb table lists in-frame clones only, not all of them. There are 30,000 to 45,000 clones in the sample; roughly 80% occur only once, and about 5.7% lies in the top ten. Sequenced here: blood, sampled at baseline. These receptor sequences come from a person aged 25 to 79 with non-small cell lung cancer. Both conserved end residues are part of each CDR3. A D gene is named only where the DNA matches it firmly. Clone size is stated in some rows and not others, as once, few, many or a class when expanded.

V gene	clone size	J gene	D gene	CDR3 DNA	CDR3 protein
TRBV19	.	TRBJ2-1	.	TGTGCCAGTAGACGAGAGGATGGCAGGGGAGTTGGAGAGCAGTTCTTC	CASRREDGRGVGEQFF
TRBV4-3	.	TRBJ1-2	TRBD1	TGCGCCAGCAGCCTGCACAGGGGAGGGAGTAGCTACACCTTC	CASSLHRGGSSYTF
TRBV30	.	TRBJ1-4	TRBD1	TGTGCCGGGACAGGGCCTGAAAAACTGTTTTTT	CAGTGPEKLFF
TRBV6-5	once	TRBJ1-1	TRBD1	TGTGCCAGCAGTTTGAACAGGGGGCGGAACACTGAAGCTTTCTTT	CASSLNRGRNTEAFF
TRBV6-5	.	TRBJ2-7	.	TGTGCCAGCAGTGACGGAGCCTACGAGCAGTACTTC	CASSDGAYEQYF
TRBV4-3	few	TRBJ1-1	TRBD1	TGCGCCAGCAGCAGGGACAGACGGATGCACACTGAAGCTTTCTTT	CASSRDRRMHTEAFF
TRBV28	.	TRBJ2-1	.	TGTGCCAGCAGCTCCCGGGACAATTACAATGAGCAGTTCTTC	CASSSRDNYNEQFF
TRBV2	.	TRBJ2-5	TRBD2	TGTGCCAGCAGGTGGCGGGAGGACTTAGAGACCCAGTACTTC	CASRWREDLETQYF
TRBV7-2	.	TRBJ2-1	TRBD2	TGTGCCAGCAGCACTCAGACTAGCGGGGGATTCAATGAGCAGTTCTTC	CASSTQTSGGFNEQFF
TRBV19	.	TRBJ1-1	TRBD1	TGTGCCAGTAGTATAGCTACCGGGACAGGGAGGACTGAAGCTTTCTTT	CASSIATGTGRTEAFF
TRBV19	.	TRBJ1-5	.	TGTGCCAGTAGTATGTCTGGGGGGAATAGCAATCAGCCCCAGCATTTT	CASSMSGGNSNQPQHF
TRBV29-1	.	TRBJ2-1	.	TGCAGCGTTGAAGATCTGGGGGCGCCTCAGGATGAGCAGTTCTTC	CSVEDLGAPQDEQFF
TRBV28	.	TRBJ1-1	.	TGTGCCAGCAGCCCGGGTGGGGAAACTGAAGCTTTCTTT	CASSPGGETEAFF
TRBV7-4	.	TRBJ2-5	.	TGTGCCAGCAGCCCTTCTGGAGGGGAGACCCAGTACTTC	CASSPSGGETQYF
TRBV4-1	.	TRBJ2-7	.	TGCGCCAGCAGCGTCAGGGTTACCTACGAGCAGTACTTC	CASSVRVTYEQYF
TRBV18	.	TRBJ2-5	.	TGTGCCAGCTCACCGGGAGAGACCCAGTACTTC	CASSPGETQYF
TRBV19	.	TRBJ1-5	.	TGTGCCAGTAGTACACGCAGCCCAAGGGAGGGCCATAGCAATCAGCCCCAGCATTTT	CASSTRSPREGHSNQPQHF
TRBV7-2	.	TRBJ1-2	.	TGTGCCAGCAGCTTACTGGGGGACTATGGCTACACCTTC	CASSLLGDYGYTF
TRBV2	.	TRBJ2-1	.	TGTGCCAGCAGTGCTTATGAGAGGGGCGAGCAGTTCTTC	CASSAYERGEQFF
TRBV2	.	TRBJ2-2	.	TGTGCCAGCAGCGTGGACAGTATAGCGAACACCGGGGAGCTGTTTTTT	CASSVDSIANTGELFF
TRBV6-5	.	TRBJ2-1	.	TGTGCCAGCAGTGACGGGAACGAGCAGTTCTTC	CASSDGNEQFF
TRBV30	.	TRBJ2-1	.	TGTGCCTGGAGTGTGAAGTCCTACAATGAGCAGTTCTTC	CAWSVKSYNEQFF
TRBV23-1	.	TRBJ1-1	.	TGCGCCAGCACCGATGAAGCTTTCTTT	CASTDEAFF
TRBV28	few	TRBJ1-4	TRBD1	TGTGCCAGCAGCCCCCAGGGGGCAGGAGGAGAAAAACTGTTTTTT	CASSPQGAGGEKLFF
TRBV5-1	.	TRBJ2-7	.	TGCGCCAGCAGACTGTTGTATGGGGGGGCGAAGAGGGACGAGCAGTACTTC	CASRLLYGGAKRDEQYF
TRBV27	.	TRBJ2-7	.	TGTGCCAGCAGTTTAAGGCCAGGGGCGCTTTACGAGCAGTGCTTC	CASSLRPGALYEQCF
TRBV5-4	.	TRBJ2-2	TRBD2	TGTGCCAGCAGCCAGGGACTAGCGGGAGTTTCAGGGGAGCTGTTTTTT	CASSQGLAGVSGELFF